Shown below are 14 T cell receptor beta chains from a single sample sequenced in a study of patients and donors after allogeneic stem cell transplantation (dated by TCRdb to about 2020). Receptor amplification or capture employed RT-PCR. These reads were obtained on a NextSeq 550. Using fastp at Q25 and MiXCR, TCRdb reprocessed the public reads and kept productive beta chains. Rows with a matching CDR3 protein are joined into one entry that keeps the most common DNA and genes. For this sample there are tens of thousands of distinct CDR3 sequences; roughly 29% appear just once. Of the sample, about 30% falls within the top ten clones. Input material: blood, either unsorted or a sorted T cell fraction (not recorded which). These receptor sequences come from a human donor who was either an allogeneic HSCT recipient or a stem cell or donor lymphocyte infusion donor (not recorded which). It is not recorded whose cells these are; they may come from a transplant donor.

This clonotype was seen only a few times. This rearrangement joins TRBV20-1 to TRBJ2-1; D gene uncertain. Trimming took off 4 bases at V and 12 bases at J, with 13 bases between the two ends. Germline CDR1 is DFQATT and CDR2 is SNEGSKA (reference sequence). This CDR3 has 11 amino acids. CDR3: CSAIGPTWQFF. The CDR3 DNA follows: TGCAGTGCTATAGGCCCCACCTGGCAGTTCTTC.

The chain links TRBV24-1 to TRBJ2-1; 8 positions agree with TRBD2. After removal of 1 base from V and 7 bases from J, the junction contained 8 bases not matched to a gene. The CDR3 has 16 amino acids. The germline CDR1 and CDR2 sequences are KGHDR and SFDVKD. The CDR3 is CATSDFSSGSRNEQFF. The CDR3 DNA sequence: TGTGCCACCAGTGATTTTTCCAGCGGGAGTCGAAATGAGCAGTTCTTC.

This clonotype showed up just a few times. V gene TRBV10-3 combines with J gene TRBJ1-2; TRBD1 is a possible D gene (6 bases). This CDR3 spans 14 amino acids. Per the germline V gene, CDR1 is ENHRY and CDR2 is SYGVKD. V lost 8 bases to trimming and J lost 1 base, with 14 bases between them. Here the CDR3 reads CAILDSRFNYGYTF. For the CDR3, the DNA is TGTGCCATCCTGGACAGTCGATTTAACTATGGCTACACCTTC.

The chain carries TRBV5-1 and TRBJ2-5; 9 bases line up with TRBD1. The CDR3 has 14 amino acids. Germline V CDR1 and CDR2: SGHRS, YFSETQ. J was trimmed by 5 bases and V by 0 bases; bases with no gene match: 2. Written as DNA, the CDR3 is TGCGCCAGCAGCTTGGCCGGACAGGGGGAGACCCAGTACTTC. It translates to CASSLAGQGETQYF.

The rearrangement links TRBV5-1 to TRBJ2-5; perhaps TRBD2 as D (6 bases). Per germline, CDR1 SGHRS and CDR2 YFSETQ. V lost 0 bases and J 4 bases, leaving 10 bases between the germline ends. The CDR3 runs 14 residues. Written as DNA, the CDR3 is TGCGCCAGCAGCTTGGGCGGGGCTCCAGAGACCCAGTACTTC. Residues: CASSLGGAPETQYF.

This clonotype appeared a few times. The chain links TRBV7-9 to TRBJ1-5; the D gene is possibly TRBD1 (6 bases). Deletions cut 4 bases from V and 5 bases from J, with 12 bases between. The germline V gene encodes CDR1 SEHNR and CDR2 FQNEAQ (reference sequence). This CDR3 has 14 amino acids. The CDR3 DNA reads TGTGCCAGCAGCTCCGGGACACACCATCAGCCCCAGCATTTT. Amino acids: CASSSGTHHQPQHF.

This clonotype has a handful of counts. V usage is TRBV5-1 and J usage is TRBJ2-7; D remains unclear. This CDR3 has 16 amino acids. The V end was cut by 0 bases, the J end by 6 bases, with 19 bases between. CDR1 and CDR2 (germline): SGHRS, YFSETQ. The CDR3 DNA reads as TGCGCCAGCAGCTTGGCATTTGGCTATGACCCTACCGAGCAGTACTTC. Protein sequence: CASSLAFGYDPTEQYF.

For the CDR3, the DNA is TGTGCCACCAGTGAATCAAGCTCCTACAATGAGCAGTTCTTC. Residues: CATSESSSYNEQFF. J is TRBJ2-1 and V is TRBV24-1; D is ambiguous. From germline, CDR1 is KGHDR and CDR2 SFDVKD. V was clipped by 4 bases and J by 0 bases, with 6 bases between them. There are 14 residues in the CDR3.

The CDR3 here is CSARSPGIHYGYTF. The CDR3 DNA reads TGCAGTGCTAGATCCCCCGGTATTCACTATGGCTACACCTTC. V and J are TRBV20-1 and TRBJ1-2; D remains ambiguous. The CDR3 spans 14 residues. Germline-derived CDR1 and CDR2 are DFQATT and SNEGSKA (reference sequence). V was cut by 2 bases and J by 3 bases, with 13 bases left in between.

This rearrangement joins TRBV7-9 to TRBJ2-2; no clear D gene. CDR1 is SEHNR, CDR2 FQNEAQ, per germline (reference sequence). CDR3 size: 16 residues. V was cut by 4 bases and J by 4 bases, with 16 bases left in between. The CDR3 is CASSSTAESGTGELFF. CDR3 nucleotide sequence: TGTGCCAGCAGCTCAACGGCTGAGAGTGGCACCGGGGAGCTGTTTTTT. The whole variable domain, remainder taken from reference TRBV7-9 and TRBJ2-2, is DTGVSQNPRHKITKRGQNVTFRCDPISEHNRLYWYRQTLGQGPEFLTYFQNEAQLEKSRLLSDRFSAERPKGSFSTLEIQRTEQGDSAMYLCASSSTAESGTGELFFGEGSRLTVL.

V gene TRBV7-8 combines with J gene TRBJ1-2, with 9 bases aligning to TRBD1. V lost 5 bases, J lost 10 bases, and 8 bases stayed unmatched. Germline V gene data show CDR1 as SGHVS and CDR2 as FQNEAQ. The CDR3 length is 13 residues. The CDR3 reads CASSPGDRVDYTF. DNA of the CDR3: TGTGCCAGCAGCCCTGGGGACAGGGTGGACTACACCTTC.

The DNA for the CDR3 is TGCGCCAGCAGCTTGGAAGGGTTTGGGGCCAACGTCCTGACTTTC. This gives the protein CASSLEGFGANVLTF. The chain carries TRBV5-1 and TRBJ2-6; no firm D call. The length of the CDR3 is 15 residues. V shed 0 bases and J shed 3 bases, with 7 bases lying between them. Germline loops: CDR1 SGHRS, CDR2 YFSETQ.

This rearrangement joins TRBV7-2 to TRBJ2-3; maybe TRBD2 (5 bases). Germline-derived CDR1 and CDR2 are SGHTA and FQGNSA. The CDR3 runs 14 residues. Trimming stripped 3 bases from V and 3 bases from J, with 10 bases between. The CDR3 reads CASSFQPGTDTQYF. Written as DNA, the CDR3 is TGTGCCAGCAGCTTCCAACCGGGAACAGATACGCAGTATTTT. Looking up the rest from reference TRBV7-2 and TRBJ2-3 gives the full variable domain: GAGVSQSPSNKVTEKGKDVELRCDPISGHTALYWYRQSLGQGLEFLIYFQGNSAPDKSGLPSDRFSAERTGGSVSTLTIQRTQQEDSAVYLCASSFQPGTDTQYFGPGTRLTVL.

This clonotype was picked up many times. The chain recombines TRBV5-1 with TRBJ2-2; 8 bases are a match to TRBD1. The CDR3 is 15 residues long. Germline V gene data show CDR1 as SGHRS and CDR2 as YFSETQ. V lost 0 bases, J lost 6 bases, and 4 bases stayed unmatched. CDR3 nucleotides: TGCGCCAGCAGCTTGGGGACAGGGATGGCCGGGGAGCTGTTTTTT. This translates into CASSLGTGMAGELFF.